The sequence of this T cell receptor beta chain was determined in a study of T cell clones after liver transplantation. For the study at large: In this trial, immunosuppression withdrawal was attempted within 2 years of liver transplant. Tolerant meant at least one year fully off immunosuppression without liver enzymes above twice normal.

Unstimulated PBMCs were sorted into CD3+CD4+ and CD3+CD8+ populations. Profiling relied on immunoSEQ multiplex PCR, and the TCRdb table lists in-frame clones only, not all of them. In the table there are tens of thousands of clones, 70% to 85% of which are singletons. The CDR3 spans 20 residues. Germline values: CDR1 MGHRA, CDR2 YSYEKL. J was trimmed by 3 bases and V by 0 bases; bases with no gene match: 16. The source is a human patient who received a liver transplant. Some T cells may be graft donor cells. Specimen: CD4+ T cells from blood, collected approximately 3.5 years after liver transplant. The chain joins TRBV4-1 to TRBJ2-7; 11 bases line up with TRBD2. In DNA form, the CDR3 reads TGCGCCAGCAGCCAAGAAGTAGGAGCTAGCGGGAGGCCTATATACTACGAGCAGTACTTC. This codes for CASSQEVGASGRPIYYEQYF.